This TCR beta chain was sequenced during a study of blood T cell repertoires in COVID-19. On the study more broadly: Both acute and convalescent COVID-19 samples were obtained from the United States, Italy and Spain.

Original methodology: Estimated nucleated cell counts came from reference gene primer amplification. Clones were sequenced by immunoSEQ multiplex PCR, and TCRdb holds only the in-frame ones, with some missing. The DNA gave D and trimming, while V, J and clone size come from that table. The sample yields more than 90,000 clones, approximately 86% seen once. V lost 4 bases, J lost 7 bases, and 13 bases stayed unmatched. Germline values: CDR1 SGHTA, CDR2 FQGNSA. This CDR3 spans 17 amino acids. Source material: peripheral blood. The sequence was collected from a human donor in a cohort sampled during active COVID-19. V usage is TRBV7-2 and J usage is TRBJ2-5, with TRBD2 matching 12 bases. The CDR3 sequence is CASSSSWASGRAATQYF. The CDR3 nucleotides read TGTGCCAGCAGCTCCTCGTGGGCTAGCGGGAGGGCCGCGACCCAGTACTTC.